This TCR beta chain derives from a study of OX40 agonist ivuxolimab in advanced cancers. Across the whole study: Patients got intravenous ivuxolimab at 0.01 to 10 mg/kg every 2 weeks. At 65% to 90% male, the cohort had a mean age of about 60 years, ranging from roughly 20 to 85.

V lost 2 bases to trimming and J lost 4 bases, with 12 bases between them. The germline CDR1 and CDR2 sequences are SGHTA and FQGNSA. This CDR3 region has 14 residues. General study points: The CD4+ and CD8+ T cells in the blood had expanded clonally by week 6 at 0.1 to 3.0 mg/kg.

In this sample, this clone turned up a few times. Its antigen is currently unknown. TCRdb's copy holds only in-frame clones and misses some; the assay was immunoSEQ multiplex PCR. The table shows almost 50,000 clones, with roughly 80% occurring only once. The sample was CD4+ or CD8+ T cells sorted from blood, taken in a trial of the OX40 agonist ivuxolimab. The source is an adult with an advanced solid tumor such as melanoma, head and neck, liver or kidney cancer. The chain recombines TRBV7-2 with TRBJ2-7; TRBD2 is a possible D gene (6 bases). In DNA, the CDR3 is TGTGCCAGCAGCTTACGCGGGGATGATTACGAGCAGTACTTC. Protein sequence: CASSLRGDDYEQYF. Combining the CDR3 with reference TRBV7-2 and TRBJ2-7 gives the whole variable domain GAGVSQSPSNKVTEKGKDVELRCDPISGHTALYWYRQSLGQGLEFLIYFQGNSAPDKSGLPSDRFSAERTGGSVSTLTIQRTQQEDSAVYLCASSLRGDDYEQYFGPGTRLTVT.